This TCR beta chain was identified during a study of T-cell reconstitution after alpha-beta-depleted transplantation in children (dated by TCRdb to 2015 to 2016). In terms of the full investigation: Using TCR repertoire profiling, the study followed T-cell immune reconstitution in a quantitative way in children after TCRalphabeta/CD19-depleted allogeneic hematopoietic cell transplantation.

CDR1 GTSNPN and CDR2 SVGIG are derived from the germline V gene (reference sequence). From its cysteine to its phenylalanine, the CDR3 spans 12 amino acids. Only the CDR3 portion is preserved as DNA: 36 bases, with reading frame beginning at the first base. V and J are truncated by 6 bases and 7 bases respectively, leaving an intervening sequence of 16 bases. Concerning this clonotype itself: This receptor's antigen is unknown. No qualities accompany the bases; no much larger clone lies one base away.

Receptor amplification or capture employed PCR. Sequencing instrument: Illumina HiSeq 2500. Molecular barcoding was employed in the preparation of TCR libraries, with unique molecular identifiers being used to normalize TCRbeta repertoire quantification. The public reads were reanalyzed by TCRdb: fastp trimming at Q25, MiXCR alignment, in-frame beta chains only. Entries that share a CDR3 protein sequence are merged under the most common genes and DNA. This sample has about 240,000 distinct CDR3 sequences in its table, and around 12% of those were observed once. Roughly 2.8% of the sample is held by the ten biggest clonotypes.

The chain joins TRBV30 to TRBJ2-7; TRBD2 could be the D gene, as 6 bases match. The source material was PBMCs from the stem cell graft donor, sampled from the stem cell graft. The receptor comes from a human donor who donated a stem cell graft to a child with acute lymphoblastic leukemia. The CDR3 is CACSTGGREQYF. The DNA sequence is as follows: TGTGCCTGCTCAACAGGAGGGAGGGAGCAGTACTTC.